This T cell receptor beta chain came from a study of T cells in Graves' hyperthyroidism and ophthalmopathy. Study findings and constraints: The model predicted ophthalmopathy a median around 6 months before onset. Most thyroid-expanded clonotypes above 0.001 were also found in blood.

CDR3 length: 15 residues. Germline CDR1 MNHEY, CDR2 SVGAGI. V was clipped by 2 bases and J by 0 bases, with 9 bases between them. Diagnostic assessment was based on clinical symptoms, serum thyroxine and TRAb, thyroid ultrasound and orbital computed tomography. Cells are PBMCs isolated from more than 8.5 ml of fresh blood. There were TCR beta CDR3 regions amplified from RNA transcripts. The HTBI set primed first-round TCR CDR3 RT-PCR. One entry per CDR3 protein, called by TCRdb with MiXCR from the multiplex PCR reads. The profile covers approximately 640,000 distinct CDR3 sequences, with 16% appearing a single time and approximately 3.8% taken by the ten largest. This clonotype was observed many times. Its matching antigen is unknown.

What was sequenced was blood. V and J are TRBV6-5 and TRBJ2-3; D not certain. The clonotype was recovered from a woman in her 30s with Graves' hyperthyroidism. The CDR3 is CASSYGTTSTDTQYF. CDR3 in DNA: TGTGCCAGCAGTTACGGCACGACTAGCACAGATACGCAGTATTTT.